Given below is one T cell receptor beta chain in context. Its specificity is not known. The CDR3 contains 15 residues. Germline values: CDR1 SGHVS, CDR2 FQNEAQ. No donor was unhealthy or non-Caucasian. Carrying unique molecular identifiers, the cDNA also gained a universal primer site through template switching. Via MiXCR, TCRdb re-called the 5' RACE reads, giving one row per CDR3 protein. The table records about 1.7 million distinct CDR3 sequences, around 33% of them present only once. The data were taken from a study of identical twins. Broader study findings: Conclusions leaned on cross-sectional statistical analysis and did not track the same donors over time.

The V gene is TRBV7-8, the J gene TRBJ2-4, with D perhaps matching TRBD2 (6 bases). The DNA end is more similar to TRBJ2-5, so the J call may be wrong. This TCR was recovered from a newborn girl in good health. Sequenced: cord blood. CDR3 amino acids: CASSLGRLVWETQYF. The CDR3, as DNA: TGTGCCAGCAGCTTAGGGCGACTAGTCTGGGAGACCCAGTACTTC.